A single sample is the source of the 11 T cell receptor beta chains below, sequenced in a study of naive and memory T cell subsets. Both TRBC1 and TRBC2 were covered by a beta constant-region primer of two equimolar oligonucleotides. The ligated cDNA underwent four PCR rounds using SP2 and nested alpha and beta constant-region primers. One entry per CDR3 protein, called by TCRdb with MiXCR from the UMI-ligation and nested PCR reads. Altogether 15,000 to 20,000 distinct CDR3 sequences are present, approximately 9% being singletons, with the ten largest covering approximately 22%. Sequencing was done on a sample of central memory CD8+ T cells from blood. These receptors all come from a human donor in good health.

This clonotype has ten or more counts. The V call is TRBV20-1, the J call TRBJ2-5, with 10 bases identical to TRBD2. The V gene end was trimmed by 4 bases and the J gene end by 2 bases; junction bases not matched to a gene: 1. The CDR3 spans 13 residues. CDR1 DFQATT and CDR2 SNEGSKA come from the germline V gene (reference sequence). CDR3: CSAIAGGQETQYF. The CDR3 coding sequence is TGCAGTGCTATAGCGGGGGGACAAGAGACCCAGTACTTC.

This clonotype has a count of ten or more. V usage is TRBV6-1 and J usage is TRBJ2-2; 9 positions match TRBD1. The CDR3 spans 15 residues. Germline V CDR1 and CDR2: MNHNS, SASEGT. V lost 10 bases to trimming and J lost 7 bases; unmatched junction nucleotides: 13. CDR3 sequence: CATEPWTGEGGELFF. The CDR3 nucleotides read TGTGCCACCGAGCCGTGGACAGGGGAAGGCGGGGAGCTGTTTTTT.

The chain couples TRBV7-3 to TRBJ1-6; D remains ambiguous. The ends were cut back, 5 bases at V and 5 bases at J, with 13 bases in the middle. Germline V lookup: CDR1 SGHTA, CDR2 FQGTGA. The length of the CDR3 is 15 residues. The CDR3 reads CASSPDGRDNSPLHF. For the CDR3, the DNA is TGTGCCAGCAGCCCGGACGGCCGAGATAATTCACCCCTCCACTTT.

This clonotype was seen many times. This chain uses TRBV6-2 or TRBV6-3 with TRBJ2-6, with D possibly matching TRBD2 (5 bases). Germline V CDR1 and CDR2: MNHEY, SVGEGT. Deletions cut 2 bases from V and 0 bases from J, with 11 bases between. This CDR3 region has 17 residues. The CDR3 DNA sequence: TGTGCCAGCAGTTACACGGGGTTGGGCTCTGGGGCCAACGTCCTGACTTTC. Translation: CASSYTGLGSGANVLTF.

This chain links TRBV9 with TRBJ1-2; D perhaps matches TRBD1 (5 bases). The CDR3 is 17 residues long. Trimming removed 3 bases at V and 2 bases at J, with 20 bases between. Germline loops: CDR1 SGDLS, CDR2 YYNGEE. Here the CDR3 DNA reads TGTGCCAGCAGCGGGGGGGGTGGGTCAGGCGAAAACTATGGCTACACCTTC. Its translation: CASSGGGGSGENYGYTF. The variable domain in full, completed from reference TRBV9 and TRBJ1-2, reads DSGVTQTPKHLITATGQRVTLRCSPRSGDLSVYWYQQSLDQGLQFLIQYYNGEERAKGNILERFSAQQFPDLHSELNLSSLELGDSALYFCASSGGGGSGENYGYTFGSGTRLTVV.

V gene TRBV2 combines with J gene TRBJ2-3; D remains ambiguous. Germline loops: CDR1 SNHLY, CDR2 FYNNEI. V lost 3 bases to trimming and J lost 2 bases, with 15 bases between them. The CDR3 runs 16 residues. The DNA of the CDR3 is TGTGCCAGCAGTGACGGCAACCGGCCGAACACAGATACGCAGTATTTT. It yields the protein CASSDGNRPNTDTQYF.

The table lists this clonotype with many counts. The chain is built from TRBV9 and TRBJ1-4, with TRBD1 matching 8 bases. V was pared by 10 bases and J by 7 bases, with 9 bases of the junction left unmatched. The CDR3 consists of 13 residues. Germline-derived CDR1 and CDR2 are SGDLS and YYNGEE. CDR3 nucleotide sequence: TGTGCCCGTCTAGACAGGGGCGGTGAAAAACTGTTTTTT. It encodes CARLDRGGEKLFF.

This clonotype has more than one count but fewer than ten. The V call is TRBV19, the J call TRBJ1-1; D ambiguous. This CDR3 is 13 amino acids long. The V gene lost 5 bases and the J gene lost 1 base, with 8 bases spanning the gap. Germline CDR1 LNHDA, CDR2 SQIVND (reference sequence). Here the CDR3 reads CASSLGRNTEAFF. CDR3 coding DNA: TGTGCCAGTAGTTTGGGCAGGAACACTGAAGCTTTCTTT.

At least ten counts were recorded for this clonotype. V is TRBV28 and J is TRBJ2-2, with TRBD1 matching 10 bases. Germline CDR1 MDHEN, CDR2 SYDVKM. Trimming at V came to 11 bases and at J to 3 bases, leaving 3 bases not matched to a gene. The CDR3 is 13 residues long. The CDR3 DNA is TGTGCCTCCGGGACAGGGGACACCGGGGAGCTGTTTTTT. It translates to CASGTGDTGELFF.

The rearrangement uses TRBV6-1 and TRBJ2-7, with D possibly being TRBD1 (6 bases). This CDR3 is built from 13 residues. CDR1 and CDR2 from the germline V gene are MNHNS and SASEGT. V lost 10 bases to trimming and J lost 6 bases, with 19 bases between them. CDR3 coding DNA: TGTGCCACAACGGGACATTCGCGACGCGAGCAGTACTTC. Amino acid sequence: CATTGHSRREQYF.

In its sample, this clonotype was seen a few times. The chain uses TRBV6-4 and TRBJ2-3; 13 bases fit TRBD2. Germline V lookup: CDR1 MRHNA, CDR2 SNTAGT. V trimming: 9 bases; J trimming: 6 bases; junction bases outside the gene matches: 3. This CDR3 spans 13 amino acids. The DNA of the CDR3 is TGTGCCAGTGGGACTAGCGGGGAGGATACGCAGTATTTT. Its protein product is CASGTSGEDTQYF.